The 10 T cell receptor beta chains listed next were all sequenced from one sample in a study of blood T cell repertoires in COVID-19 (dated by TCRdb to 2019 to 2021). The library was made by the immunoSEQ multiplex PCR assay. In TCRdb, the immuneACCESS table is reduced to in-frame sequences with V and J assigned. These tables do not hold every clone; where another copy was compared, an unresolved V gene accounts for under half, and the others remain unexplained. In this sample the table shows about 59,000 clones, roughly 90% of which occur a single time. The ten biggest clones cover roughly 15% of the sample. The sample taken for sequencing was peripheral blood. The receptors here all came from a man older than 75 with acute or convalescent COVID-19.

The chain links TRBV14 to TRBJ2-5; TRBD1 might be the D (5 bases). The CDR3 is 15 amino acids. V was cut by 0 bases and J by 5 bases, with 13 bases left in between. Germline-derived CDR1 and CDR2 are SGHDN and FVKESK. The CDR3 coding sequence is TGTGCCAGCAGCCAAGATGAGGTTAGGGGTGAGACCCAGTACTTC. It specifies CASSQDEVRGETQYF.

The chain has TRBV14 and TRBJ1-5; D may be TRBD1 (6 bases). The germline V gene encodes CDR1 SGHDN and CDR2 FVKESK. The CDR3 is made up of 19 amino acids. Trimming took 0 bases from V and 1 from J, leaving 19 bases between them. The DNA for the CDR3 is TGTGCCAGCAGCCAAGATCTACCCGGGGGGACATTGAGCAATCAGCCCCAGCATTTT. The encoded protein is CASSQDLPGGTLSNQPQHF.

The V gene is TRBV6-1, the J gene TRBJ1-2, with a weak D call TRBD1 (5 bases). The germline V gene has CDR1 MNHNS and CDR2 SASEGT. The germline V and J ends were trimmed by 0 bases and 3 bases, with 11 bases remaining between them. The CDR3 has 15 residues. The CDR3 reads CASSEALPGDYGYTF. CDR3 nucleotides: TGTGCCAGCAGTGAAGCCCTCCCGGGGGACTATGGCTACACCTTC.

J is TRBJ1-2 and V is TRBV10-3, with 11 bases that match TRBD1. Germline CDR1 reads ENHRY; CDR2 reads SYGVKD. The ends lost 6 bases at V and 6 bases at J; junction bases unmatched: 9. The CDR3 length is 15 residues. CDR3 coding DNA: TGTGCCATCAGGGGGGGACAGGGGGACCCGAATGGCTACACCTTC. Protein sequence: CAIRGGQGDPNGYTF.

This chain's CDR3 is CASSQGTAGGSYEQYF. For the CDR3, the DNA is TGTGCCAGCAGCCAAGGGACAGCGGGGGGGTCCTACGAGCAGTACTTC. This chain uses TRBV3-1 (or the pseudogene TRBV3-2) with TRBJ2-7, with 10 nucleotides matching TRBD2. The germline gives CDR1 LGHDT, CDR2 YNNKEL (reference sequence). The CDR3 length is 16 residues. The J segment lost 1 base and the V segment lost 1 base, leaving 4 bases of the junction unmatched.

This clone was counted once. The rearrangement links TRBV3-1 (or the pseudogene TRBV3-2) to TRBJ2-5; the D gene is possibly TRBD1 (6 bases). The V end lost 0 bases, the J end lost 4 bases, and 12 bases lay between the germline ends. Germline-derived CDR1 and CDR2 are LGHDT and YNNKEL (reference sequence). The length of the CDR3 is 15 residues. In DNA form, the CDR3 reads TGTGCCAGCAGCCAAGACCCGGGACAACGAGAGACCCAGTACTTC. It translates to CASSQDPGQRETQYF.

The rearrangement links TRBV18 to TRBJ2-3; 8 bases fit TRBD2. This CDR3 is built from 16 residues. J was trimmed by 0 bases and V by 3 bases; bases with no gene match: 5. Germline CDR1 and CDR2: KGHSH and LQKENI. The CDR3 nucleotides are TGTGCCAGCTCACCTAGCGGGGTGACTAGCACAGATACGCAGTATTTT. Its protein is CASSPSGVTSTDTQYF. Variable domain in full (rest from reference TRBV18 and TRBJ2-3): NAGVMQNPRHLVRRRGQEARLRCSPMKGHSHVYWYRQLPEEGLKFMVYLQKENIIDESGMPKERFSAEFPKEGPSILRIQQVVRGDSAAYFCASSPSGVTSTDTQYFGPGTRLTVL.

V and J are TRBV2 and TRBJ1-4; D is perhaps TRBD1 (6 bases). This CDR3 contains 14 residues. The V end lost 11 bases, the J end lost 6 bases, and 19 bases lay between the germline ends. Germline V gene sequence: CDR1 SNHLY, CDR2 FYNNEI. As DNA, the CDR3 is TGTGCCGCAAAGGACAGTCTAGGGGATGAAAAACTGTTTTTT. As protein: CAAKDSLGDEKLFF. The variable domain in full, with the rest retrieved from reference TRBV2 and TRBJ1-4, is EPEVTQTPSHQVTQMGQEVILRCVPISNHLYFYWYRQILGQKVEFLVSFYNNEISEKSEIFDDQFSVERPDGSNFTLKIRSTKLEDSAMYFCAAKDSLGDEKLFFGSGTQLSVL.

V is TRBV10-3 and J is TRBJ2-3, with TRBD2 matching over 14 bases. Germline-derived CDR1 and CDR2 are ENHRY and SYGVKD. Unmatched junction bases numbered 9, after V lost 0 bases and J lost 1 base. The CDR3 extends over 20 amino acids. The CDR3 is CAISESTSGGASSRTDTQYF. CDR3 coding DNA: TGTGCCATCAGTGAGTCGACTAGCGGGGGGGCGTCTTCCCGCACAGATACGCAGTATTTT.

The chain couples TRBV19 to TRBJ1-5; no clear D gene. The germline gives CDR1 LNHDA, CDR2 SQIVND (reference sequence). The CDR3 runs to 15 residues. Trimming left V 1 base short and J 0 bases short, with 7 bases between. The CDR3 here is CASSIVADSNQPQHF. The CDR3, as DNA: TGTGCCAGTAGTATAGTGGCAGATAGCAATCAGCCCCAGCATTTT. The whole variable domain, remainder taken from reference TRBV19 and TRBJ1-5, is DGGITQSPKYLFRKEGQNVTLSCEQNLNHDAMYWYRQDPGQGLRLIYYSQIVNDFQKGDIAEGYSVSREKKESFPLTVTSAQKNPTAFYLCASSIVADSNQPQHFGDGTRLSIL.